The clone carrying this T cell receptor beta chain was detected ten times or more. The antigen is not known. This entry comes from a study of T-cell memory formation after mild COVID-19. Barcoded TCR alpha and TCR beta cDNA libraries with UMIs came from 5'RACE using constant-segment primers. In TCRdb, the 5' RACE reads were re-called with MiXCR into one record per CDR3 protein. The sample lists 25,000 to 30,000 distinct CDR3 sequences, 9% to 15% occurring once. Findings of the study overall: CD4/CD8 balance held among clones contracting day 15 to 85, and later expanders leaned CD4+.

The specimen was PBMCs or a T cell subset sorted from them (not recorded which). The sequence derives from an adult woman who had mild COVID-19 (a few samples of this study predate the infection). Cell type and time point are not known.

The CDR3 is CASSPLARTGGSYEQYF. CDR3 nucleotide sequence: TGTGCCAGCTCACCCCTTGCACGGACAGGGGGCTCCTACGAGCAGTACTTC. This chain uses TRBV18 with TRBJ2-7; 10 bases align to TRBD1. The length of the CDR3 is 17 residues. The V gene end was trimmed by 3 bases and the J gene end by 0 bases; junction bases not matched to a gene: 8. The V gene's germline CDR1 is KGHSH and CDR2 LQKENI.